The entry below gives a single T cell receptor beta chain sequence along with its context. The sample belongs to a study of CD8 T cells in Susac syndrome. Random-hexamer reverse transcription was applied to 0.5 to 1 ug RNA. TCRdb re-called the immunoSEQ multiplex PCR reads through MiXCR, storing one row per CDR3 protein. The table has 300,000 or so distinct CDR3 sequences, roughly nine tenths seen once. The germline V and J ends were trimmed by 8 bases and 4 bases, with 9 bases remaining between them. The length of the CDR3 is 12 residues. The specimen was CD4+ T cells from PBMCs. This chain links TRBV23-1 with TRBJ2-4, with D hard to call. TRBV23-1 is labeled an ORF, and its function is uncertain. The TCR comes from a human donor with multiple sclerosis. The CDR3 DNA sequence: TGCGCCAGCGTTCCTGAAAAAAACATTCAGTACTTC. It codes for CASVPEKNIQYF.